A selection of T cell receptor beta chains follows, all from one sample in a study of CD8 T cells in Susac syndrome. TCRdb re-called the immunoSEQ multiplex PCR reads through MiXCR, storing one row per CDR3 protein. The sample lists some 150,000 distinct CDR3 sequences, roughly 95% occurring once. The sequenced material came from CD4+ T cells from PBMCs. Receptor source: a human donor in good health. CDR3s include the opening cysteine and the closing phenylalanine or tryptophan.

v_call	cdr3_aa
TRBV29-1	CSVEPPGQIYGHTF
TRBV19	CASSNLGGSVYEQYF
TRBV4-1	CASSQTVTNYGYTF
TRBV28	CASTPHPGRADTGELFF
TRBV20-1	CSAPRQGAPGEQYF
TRBV7-8	CASIFQGAGVADTQYF
TRBV7-9	CASSTYRGVDEQYF
TRBV3-1	CASSGYGGGYTF
TRBV20-1	CSAPAGDHTDTQYF
TRBV24-1	CATSAGQANQPQHF
TRBV19	CASISGRNYGYTF
TRBV25-1	CASSDHGLYNEQFF
TRBV6-6	CASSKARGEGQNEQFF
TRBV19	CASSARVFTEAFF
TRBV4-2	CASSQESREDTQYF
TRBV7-6	CASSPRWGTASNEQFF
TRBV27	CASSGLRGDTQYF
TRBV25-1	CASSGLAGGPSSYNEQFF
TRBV18	CASSPVTRNNEQFF
TRBV6-1	CASSRLTGLNSTEAFF
TRBV15	CATSRAKSSLEQYF
TRBV3-1	CASSRTGGQVPTDTQYF
TRBV18	CASSRQDGETQYF
TRBV7-2	CASSLVAALLETQYF
TRBV12-3/TRBV12-4	CASLGQGDPETQYF
TRBV6-2/TRBV6-3	CASSSMTSREYF
TRBV6-6	CASSYAGGQGQPQHF
TRBV20-1	CSAYGLAGVGEQFF